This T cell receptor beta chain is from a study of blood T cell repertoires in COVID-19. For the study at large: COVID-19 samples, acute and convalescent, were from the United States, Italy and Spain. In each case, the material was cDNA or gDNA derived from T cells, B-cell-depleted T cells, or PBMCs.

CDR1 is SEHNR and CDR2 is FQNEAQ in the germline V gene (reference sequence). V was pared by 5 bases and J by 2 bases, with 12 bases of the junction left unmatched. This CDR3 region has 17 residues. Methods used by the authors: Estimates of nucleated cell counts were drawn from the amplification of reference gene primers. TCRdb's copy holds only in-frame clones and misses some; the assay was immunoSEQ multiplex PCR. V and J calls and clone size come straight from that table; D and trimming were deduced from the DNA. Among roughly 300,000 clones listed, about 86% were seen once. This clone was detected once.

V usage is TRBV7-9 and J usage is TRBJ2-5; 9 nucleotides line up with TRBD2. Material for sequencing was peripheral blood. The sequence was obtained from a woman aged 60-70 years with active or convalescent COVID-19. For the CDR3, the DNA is TGTGCCAGCAGCCTTGCGGCGGGGGGGAATGTTCAAGAGACCCAGTACTTC. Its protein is CASSLAAGGNVQETQYF.